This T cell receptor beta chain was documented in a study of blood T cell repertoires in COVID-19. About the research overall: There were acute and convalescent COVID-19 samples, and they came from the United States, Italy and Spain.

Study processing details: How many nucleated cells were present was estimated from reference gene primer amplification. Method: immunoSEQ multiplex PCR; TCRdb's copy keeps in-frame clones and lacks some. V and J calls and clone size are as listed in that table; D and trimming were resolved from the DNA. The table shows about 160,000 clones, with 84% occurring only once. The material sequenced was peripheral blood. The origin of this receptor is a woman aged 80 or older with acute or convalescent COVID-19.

This CDR3 reads CASSLLERTGTETQYF. The CDR3 nucleotides are TGTGCCAGCTCACTTCTTGAGAGGACAGGGACGGAGACCCAGTACTTC. V gene TRBV18 combines with J gene TRBJ2-5; 8 bases agree with TRBD1. The CDR3 runs 16 residues. Germline V gene lookup returns CDR1 KGHSH and CDR2 LQKENI. V was pared by 4 bases and J by 5 bases, with 12 bases of the junction left unmatched.